What follows are 30 T cell receptor beta chains derived from one specimen sequenced in a study of cytomegalovirus exposure and HLA in healthy donors. 60 Vbeta and 13 Jbeta primers were used in PCR. TCRdb keeps only in-frame clones here, not all; method: immunoSEQ multiplex PCR. The table has about 140,000 clones, approximately 80% seen once. The sequencing input was PBMCs. All receptors come from a man aged 50 or older in good health and CMV-seronegative.

This clone was seen just once. The rearrangement joins TRBV19 to TRBJ2-3; TRBD2 aligns across 13 bases. The V segment lost 4 bases and the J segment 2 bases; nucleotides outside the gene matches: 6. The CDR3 is 17 amino acids. Germline-derived CDR1 and CDR2 are LNHDA and SQIVND (reference sequence). CDR3 DNA sequence: TGTGCCAGTAGTACCAGACTAGCGGGGGGATTCACAGATACGCAGTATTTT. This translates into CASSTRLAGGFTDTQYF.

The chain is built from TRBV7-2 and TRBJ1-2; no clear D gene. The CDR3 is made up of 13 amino acids. The V gene's germline CDR1 is SGHTA and CDR2 FQGNSA. V was pared by 8 bases and J by 3 bases, with 13 bases between. CDR3 in amino acids: CASSREGDYGYTF. CDR3 bases: TGTGCCAGCTCACGGGAAGGAGACTATGGCTACACCTTC. Based on the CDR3 plus reference TRBV7-2 and TRBJ1-2, the full variable domain is GAGVSQSPSNKVTEKGKDVELRCDPISGHTALYWYRQSLGQGLEFLIYFQGNSAPDKSGLPSDRFSAERTGGSVSTLTIQRTQQEDSAVYLCASSREGDYGYTFGSGTRLTVV.

V is TRBV5-4 and J is TRBJ2-1; D might be TRBD2 (5 bases). The CDR3 runs to 15 residues. Germline V gene sequence: CDR1 SGHNT, CDR2 YYREEE (reference sequence). Trimming pared 5 bases from V and 8 bases from J, leaving 20 bases between. CDR3 nucleotide sequence: TGTGCCAGCAGTCCGATCAGTAGCGTCGAGGATGAGCAGTTCTTC. It yields the protein CASSPISSVEDEQFF.

This clone has a handful of counts. The chain carries TRBV2 and TRBJ2-3; the match to TRBD2 covers 10 bases. The CDR3 contains 14 residues. CDR1 is SNHLY, CDR2 FYNNEI, per germline. With 6 bases clipped from V and 5 bases from J, the junction kept 5 bases outside the gene matches. The CDR3 here is CASRARLAGDTQYF. The CDR3 DNA follows: TGTGCCAGCAGGGCCCGACTAGCGGGAGATACGCAGTATTTT.

The chain has TRBV5-1 and TRBJ2-5; D call uncertain. Germline CDR1 and CDR2: SGHRS and YFSETQ. The V end was cut by 0 bases, the J end by 1 base, with 7 bases between. The CDR3 is made up of 14 amino acids. CDR3 nucleotides: TGCGCCAGCAGCTTGGACGGCGGCCAAGAGACCCAGTACTTC. This gives the protein CASSLDGGQETQYF.

This chain uses TRBV5-1 with TRBJ2-2; D gene ambiguous. V lost 4 bases to trimming and J lost 1 base, with 8 bases between them. Looked up from germline, CDR1 is SGHRS and CDR2 is YFSETQ. The CDR3 extends over 14 amino acids. DNA of the CDR3: TGCGCCAGCAGCATATTACAGAACACCGGGGAGCTGTTTTTT. This codes for CASSILQNTGELFF. Based on the CDR3 plus reference TRBV5-1 and TRBJ2-2, the full variable domain is KAGVTQTPRYLIKTRGQQVTLSCSPISGHRSVSWYQQTPGQGLQFLFEYFSETQRNKGNFPGRFSGRQFSNSRSEMNVSTLELGDSALYLCASSILQNTGELFFGEGSRLTVL.

The table lists this clone with a count of one. The CDR3 is CASSVIRGHSYEQYF. CDR3 coding DNA: TGTGCCAGCAGCGTAATTAGGGGGCATTCCTACGAGCAGTACTTC. The chain links TRBV11-2 to TRBJ2-7, with TRBD1 matching over 7 bases. Germline assignment: CDR1 SGHAT and CDR2 FQNNGV. The CDR3 runs to 15 residues. V trimming: 5 bases; J trimming: 1 base; junction bases outside the gene matches: 8.

The chain recombines TRBV25-1 with TRBJ2-7, with 7 bases identical to TRBD2. Germline CDR1 is MGHDK and CDR2 is SYGVNS. After removal of 2 bases from V and 3 bases from J, the junction contained 4 bases not matched to a gene. CDR3 size: 14 residues. Here the CDR3 DNA reads TGTGCCAGCAGTGAAAGGTGGGGGGGCTACGAGCAGTACTTC. Translating it yields CASSERWGGYEQYF.

The table lists this clone with a few counts. The V and J genes are TRBV4-2 and TRBJ2-7, with 10 positions matching TRBD2. CDR1 is LGHNA and CDR2 is YNFKEQ in the germline V gene. The CDR3 length is 16 residues. J was trimmed by 3 bases and V by 2 bases; bases with no gene match: 7. The DNA for the CDR3 is TGTGCCAGCAGCCAATTCTCCCCTAGCGGGGGCTACGAGCAGTACTTC. This encodes CASSQFSPSGGYEQYF.

The chain joins TRBV15 to TRBJ1-1; D is unresolved. CDR3 length equals 15 residues. V was trimmed by 0 bases and J by 1 base, leaving 9 bases between them. Germline V gives CDR1 LNHNV, CDR2 YYDKDF (reference sequence). CDR3 region: CATSRDQRRNTEAFF. The DNA for the CDR3 is TGTGCCACCAGCAGAGATCAACGTAGGAACACTGAAGCTTTCTTT.

The chain is built from TRBV9 and TRBJ2-3; TRBD2 agrees at 12 bases. CDR3 length equals 16 residues. The V and J ends lost 0 bases and 5 bases, in that order; junction bases with no gene match: 4. Germline V gives CDR1 SGDLS, CDR2 YYNGEE. Written as DNA, the CDR3 is TGTGCCAGCAGCGTAGCTAGCGGGGGGGCCGGAGATACGCAGTATTTT. It codes for CASSVASGGAGDTQYF.

The chain uses TRBV9 and TRBJ2-3; D might be TRBD1 (5 bases). Germline V lookup: CDR1 SGDLS, CDR2 YYNGEE. Trimming took off 4 bases at V and 7 bases at J, with 13 bases between the two ends. The CDR3 has 13 residues. The CDR3 DNA is TGTGCCAGCAGCCCCCAAGGGGCGAATACGCAGTATTTT. Amino acid sequence: CASSPQGANTQYF.

The gene calls are TRBV5-1 and TRBJ2-7, with 13 bases that match TRBD2. This CDR3 region has 16 residues. CDR1 is SGHRS and CDR2 is YFSETQ in the germline V gene. V was pared by 3 bases and J by 3 bases, with 6 bases of the junction left unmatched. The CDR3 DNA reads as TGCGCCAGCAGCTCCGGACTAGCGGGAGTTCGCTACGAGCAGTACTTC. Its protein is CASSSGLAGVRYEQYF.

This clone has a single count. For the CDR3, the DNA is TGTGCCAGCAGCCAAGACGGGACAAACAATCAGCCCCAGCATTTT. Its protein is CASSQDGTNNQPQHF. V usage is TRBV4-2 and J usage is TRBJ1-5; a possible D gene is TRBD1 (6 bases). Germline V gene sequence: CDR1 LGHNA, CDR2 YNFKEQ. The V gene lost 0 bases and the J gene lost 3 bases, with 9 bases spanning the gap. The CDR3 sequence is 15 residues long.

The chain carries TRBV5-6 and TRBJ1-1, with a possible D match to TRBD1 (5 bases). The CDR3 totals 14 residues. Germline CDR1 reads SGHDT; CDR2 reads YYEEEE. Trimming removed 2 bases at V and 3 bases at J, with 11 bases between. CDR3 DNA: TGTGCCAGCAGCTTCGGGGGAGTAGACACTGAAGCTTTCTTT. It encodes CASSFGGVDTEAFF.

A few counts support this clone. The chain couples TRBV18 to TRBJ1-2, with D perhaps TRBD1 (6 bases). Germline CDR1 KGHSH, CDR2 LQKENI. The V gene lost 2 bases and the J gene lost 0 bases, with 13 bases spanning the gap. The CDR3 contains 16 residues. The CDR3 here is CASSPETGLANYGYTF. The CDR3 coding sequence is TGTGCCAGCTCACCAGAGACAGGATTAGCTAACTATGGCTACACCTTC.

The genes are TRBV7-9 and TRBJ2-7; 10 positions agree with TRBD2. Per the germline V gene, CDR1 is SEHNR and CDR2 is FQNEAQ (reference sequence). V dropped 5 bases and J dropped 3; count of bases not matched to a gene: 7. The CDR3 covers 15 residues. CDR3 sequence: CASSRGTSDDYEQYF. DNA for the CDR3: TGTGCCAGCAGCAGGGGGACTAGCGATGACTACGAGCAGTACTTC. Full variable domain (rest looked up from reference TRBV7-9 and TRBJ2-7): DTGVSQNPRHKITKRGQNVTFRCDPISEHNRLYWYRQTLGQGPEFLTYFQNEAQLEKSRLLSDRFSAERPKGSFSTLEIQRTEQGDSAMYLCASSRGTSDDYEQYFGPGTRLTVT.

The table lists this clone with a few counts. The chain joins TRBV7-3 to TRBJ2-3, with D possibly matching TRBD2 (5 bases). CDR3 length equals 14 residues. The germline gives CDR1 SGHTA, CDR2 FQGTGA. Trimming shortened V by 3 bases and J by 0 bases, and 7 bases separated the two germline ends. CDR3 DNA sequence: TGTGCCAGCAGCTTGTCGGGAAGCACAGATACGCAGTATTTT. Protein: CASSLSGSTDTQYF.

The J gene is TRBJ1-2, the V gene TRBV11-3, with D possibly TRBD1 on 6 matching bases. Germline V gene lookup returns CDR1 SGHNT and CDR2 YENEEA. This CDR3 comprises 13 residues. V dropped 4 bases and J dropped 4 bases, with 10 bases sitting between them. The CDR3 here is CASSSDSGYGYTF. As DNA, the CDR3 is TGTGCCAGCAGCTCGGACAGCGGCTATGGCTACACCTTC.

In its sample, this clone was seen once. The rearrangement joins TRBV5-4 to TRBJ2-7; TRBD1 aligns across 7 bases. After removal of 4 bases from V and 6 bases from J, the junction contained 7 bases not matched to a gene. CDR3 length: 13 residues. The germline V gene encodes CDR1 SGHNT and CDR2 YYREEE (reference sequence). Written as DNA, the CDR3 is TGTGCCAGCAGCCGCGGACAGGATAGCGAGCAGTACTTC. The encoded protein is CASSRGQDSEQYF.

The gene calls are TRBV28 and TRBJ2-3; D is possibly TRBD1 (6 bases). Germline V lookup: CDR1 MDHEN, CDR2 SYDVKM. V was pared by 1 base and J by 1 base, with 9 bases between. This CDR3 has 15 amino acids. The CDR3 sequence is CASSLSPGGTDTQYF. CDR3 bases: TGTGCCAGCAGTTTATCCCCAGGGGGCACAGATACGCAGTATTTT.

The rearrangement joins TRBV6-1 to TRBJ2-3, with 14 nucleotides matching TRBD2. The CDR3 covers 17 residues. J lost 2 bases, V lost 4 bases, and 5 bases had no gene match. CDR1 is MNHNS and CDR2 is SASEGT in the germline V gene. The CDR3 DNA follows: TGTGCCAGCAGTGCAGGGACTAGCGGGGGACACACAGATACGCAGTATTTT. Encoded protein: CASSAGTSGGHTDTQYF.

This chain links TRBV6-6 with TRBJ2-5; 7 bases match TRBD1. V lost 2 bases and J lost 2; bases outside the gene matches: 8. CDR1 and CDR2 from the germline V gene are MNHNY and SVGAGI (reference sequence). This CDR3 has 16 amino acids. The CDR3 loop reads CASSYPGQPTQETQYF. As DNA, the CDR3 is TGTGCCAGCAGTTACCCGGGACAGCCAACTCAAGAGACCCAGTACTTC.

Comments on this clone: The junction departs from the called germline gene at one end, perhaps through a read error. The gene calls are TRBV4-2 and TRBJ1-5; D uncertain. The V gene's germline CDR1 is LGHNA and CDR2 YNFKEQ. This CDR3 is built from 14 residues. CDR3 loop: CAGSQAGPNQPQHF. CDR3 nucleotides: TGTGCCGGCAGCCAAGCGGGTCCAAATCAGCCCCAGCATTTT.

This rearrangement joins TRBV6-1 to TRBJ1-2; D not certain. V gave up 11 bases and J gave up 0 bases, with 4 bases separating them. CDR1 is MNHNS and CDR2 is SASEGT in the germline V gene. The CDR3 loop spans 10 amino acids. CDR3 in DNA: TGTGCCTCAGCTAACTATGGCTACACCTTC. Translated, it gives CASANYGYTF.

The rearrangement joins TRBV19 to TRBJ2-6, with 9 nucleotides matching TRBD1. Trimming removed 7 bases from V and 1 base from J; junction bases left unmatched: 8. Looked up from germline, CDR1 is LNHDA and CDR2 is SQIVND (reference sequence). The CDR3 loop spans 17 amino acids. In DNA, the CDR3 is TGTGCCAGTAAACGGACAGGGGACCTATCTGGGGCCAACGTCCTGACTTTC. It yields the protein CASKRTGDLSGANVLTF.

The J gene is TRBJ2-7, the V gene TRBV6-5, with D perhaps TRBD1 (5 bases). Germline CDR1 MNHEY, CDR2 SVGAGI. The CDR3 is 13 residues long. V was cut by 6 bases and J by 2 bases, with 11 bases left in between. DNA for the CDR3: TGTGCCAGCAGCGACAGAGCAACCTACGAGCAGTACTTC. It specifies CASSDRATYEQYF.

V and J are TRBV10-2 and TRBJ2-5, with 9 bases aligning to TRBD2. Germline CDR1 is WSHSY and CDR2 is SAAADI. This CDR3 has 16 residues. With V trimmed by 0 bases and J by 1 base, 3 bases remained unmatched. CDR3 bases: TGCGCCAGCAGTGAGTCTGGGACTAGCTCCCAAGAGACCCAGTACTTC. It translates to CASSESGTSSQETQYF.

This sequence joins TRBV19 and TRBJ1-1; TRBD1 aligns across 9 bases. The V gene's germline CDR1 is LNHDA and CDR2 SQIVND (reference sequence). The CDR3 sequence is 16 residues long. Trimming removed 5 bases from V and 0 bases from J; junction bases left unmatched: 7. The CDR3, as DNA: TGTGCCAGTAGTCAGGACAGGGGTACTTTGAACACTGAAGCTTTCTTT. As protein: CASSQDRGTLNTEAFF.

This chain links TRBV7-6 with TRBJ1-5; TRBD1 agrees at 8 bases. The CDR3 is 14 amino acids. Germline trimming cut 6 bases from V and 4 bases from J; bases unmatched to any gene: 5. Germline CDR1 SGHVS, CDR2 FNYEAQ. The CDR3 DNA follows: TGTGCCAGCAGTTGGACAGGGCGGAATCAGCCCCAGCATTTT. This gives the protein CASSWTGRNQPQHF.